Reported below is one T cell receptor beta chain. From the 5' RACE reads, TCRdb called clonotypes with MiXCR, one entry per CDR3 protein. Among 53,000 or so distinct CDR3 sequences, around 24% were seen once, and the ten largest hold around 3%. Purified naive CD4+ T cells were depleted of CD25+ Tregs. Unmatched junction bases numbered 1, after V lost 6 bases and J lost 0 bases. This CDR3 region has 14 residues. The rearrangement links TRBV12-3 or TRBV12-4 to TRBJ2-3; 9 positions match TRBD1. Sequenced sample: tumor-infiltrating naive CD4+ T cells sorted from the breast tumor. Stated subset: naive CD4+ T cells, CD4+CD45RA+CD25-. The clonotype originates from a female donor with breast cancer. CDR3 coding DNA: TGTGCCAGCAGACAGGGGGCCAGCACAGATACGCAGTATTTT. Protein: CASRQGASTDTQYF.